A single sample is the source of the 14 T cell receptor beta chains below, sequenced in a study of blood T cells in healthy people across ages. The use of a sample-barcoded 5' primer and a J-beta primer mix characterized a second PCR of about 6 to 11 cycles. TCRdb independently ran MiXCR on the 5' RACE reads; one entry per CDR3 protein. The sample carries just over 1 million distinct CDR3 sequences, less than 50% recorded once. Specimen: blood. These receptors were taken from a woman aged 55-75 years in good health.

Here the CDR3 reads CSVFVSGRSGEQFF. DNA of the CDR3: TGCAGCGTTTTTGTGAGCGGGAGATCGGGTGAGCAGTTCTTC. This chain uses TRBV29-1 with TRBJ2-1; 8 nucleotides align to TRBD2. This CDR3 spans 14 amino acids. Germline CDR1 and CDR2: SQVTM and ANQGSEA. V lost 5 bases, J lost 9 bases, and 12 bases stayed unmatched.

This chain uses TRBV6-2 or TRBV6-3 with TRBJ2-1, with 9 bases lining up with TRBD2. CDR1 and CDR2 from the germline V gene are MNHEY and SVGEGT. This CDR3 spans 15 amino acids. The V and J ends lost 5 bases and 4 bases, in that order; junction bases with no gene match: 6. CDR3 sequence (DNA): TGTGCCAGCAGTAGGGGACTAGCAACGTACAATGAGCAGTTCTTC. This gives the protein CASSRGLATYNEQFF.

V and J are TRBV29-1 and TRBJ2-7; D is perhaps TRBD1 (6 bases). The CDR3 has 15 residues. V lost 1 base, J lost 4 bases, and 17 bases lay in between. Germline V gene data show CDR1 as SQVTM and CDR2 as ANQGSEA. The CDR3 DNA is TGCAGCGTTGAAGGTCAGACAGGTTTGGGATACGAGCAGTACTTC. Translated: CSVEGQTGLGYEQYF.

CDR3 in DNA: TGTGCCAGCAGCGTAACTCAGGGACTAGCGGGAGACAATGAGCAGTACTTC. Protein sequence: CASSVTQGLAGDNEQYF. This rearrangement joins TRBV9 to TRBJ2-7, with 14 nucleotides matching TRBD2. J was trimmed by 7 bases and V by 1 base; bases with no gene match: 10. Germline V CDR1 and CDR2: SGDLS, YYNGEE. The CDR3 contains 17 residues. The variable domain in full, with the rest retrieved from reference TRBV9 and TRBJ2-7, is DSGVTQTPKHLITATGQRVTLRCSPRSGDLSVYWYQQSLDQGLQFLIQYYNGEERAKGNILERFSAQQFPDLHSELNLSSLELGDSALYFCASSVTQGLAGDNEQYFGPGTRLTVT.

This clonotype was seen at least ten times. The chain recombines TRBV6-1 with TRBJ1-2; 7 bases agree with TRBD1. The V and J ends lost 6 bases and 0 bases, in that order; junction bases with no gene match: 4. This CDR3 is built from 14 residues. Germline values: CDR1 MNHNS, CDR2 SASEGT. CDR3 nucleotides: TGTGCCAGCAGCCGCGGGACAGCTAACTATGGCTACACCTTC. Translating gives CASSRGTANYGYTF.

This CDR3 is CASSLRDRRTYNSPLHF. The CDR3 DNA follows: TGTGCCAGCAGTTTACGGGACAGGCGAACTTATAATTCACCCCTCCACTTT. J is TRBJ1-6 and V is TRBV12-3 or TRBV12-4; TRBD1 matches at 8 bases. The CDR3 spans 17 residues. V shed 2 bases and J 4 bases; nucleotides not matched to a gene: 7.

This clonotype was counted a single time. CDR3 in amino acids: CASSPPEALKYPSTDTQYF. The DNA of the CDR3 is TGTGCCAGCAGCCCCCCGGAGGCACTCAAGTACCCTAGCACAGATACGCAGTATTTT. The rearrangement links TRBV7-9 to TRBJ2-3; possibly TRBD2 for D (5 bases). The CDR3 contains 19 residues. Trimming pared 5 bases from V and 0 bases from J, leaving 24 bases between. CDR1 and CDR2 (germline): SEHNR, FQNEAQ (reference sequence).

The chain combines TRBV24-1 with TRBJ2-7, with 10 nucleotides matching TRBD2. V lost 4 bases and J lost 2; bases outside the gene matches: 13. Germline V CDR1 and CDR2: KGHDR, SFDVKD. The CDR3 contains 18 residues. The CDR3 nucleotides are TGTGCCACCAGTGACCCTACCTGGGATAGCGGGAGGCCCTACGAGCAGTACTTC. This translates into CATSDPTWDSGRPYEQYF.

This chain joins TRBV7-9 and TRBJ2-7, with 7 bases matching TRBD1. Losses at the gene ends were 1 base for V and 0 bases for J; bases not matched to a gene: 3. The CDR3 runs 15 residues. From germline, CDR1 is SEHNR and CDR2 FQNEAQ (reference sequence). DNA of the CDR3: TGTGCCAGCAGCTTAGGGGACAGACCCTCCTACGAGCAGTACTTC. This translates into CASSLGDRPSYEQYF.

V is TRBV10-3 and J is TRBJ2-7; D is ambiguous. This CDR3 has 14 amino acids. Looked up from germline, CDR1 is ENHRY and CDR2 is SYGVKD. The V end lost 4 bases, the J end lost 2 bases, and 12 bases lay between the germline ends. CDR3: CAISGAPATYEQYF. CDR3 DNA: TGTGCCATCAGTGGAGCTCCGGCGACCTACGAGCAGTACTTC.

The CDR3 DNA reads TGTGCCACCAGTGACTGGGACAGTGAGACCCAGTACTTC. Translating it yields CATSDWDSETQYF. The rearrangement joins TRBV24-1 to TRBJ2-5; 7 bases align to TRBD1. The germline CDR1 and CDR2 sequences are KGHDR and SFDVKD. Trimming at V came to 4 bases and at J to 5 bases, leaving 3 bases not matched to a gene. CDR3 length: 13 residues.

The chain links TRBV3-1 to TRBJ2-7; D is uncertain. The CDR3 runs 15 residues. CDR1 is LGHDT and CDR2 is YNNKEL in the germline V gene (reference sequence). V lost 1 base to trimming and J lost 7 bases, with 17 bases between them. The chain's CDR3 is CASSQGVVSHNEQYF. The CDR3 DNA sequence: TGTGCCAGCAGCCAAGGGGTAGTATCCCACAATGAGCAGTACTTC.

The V gene is TRBV9, the J gene TRBJ2-1; 9 bases are a match to TRBD1. With V trimmed by 0 bases and J by 8 bases, 6 bases remained unmatched. Germline-derived CDR1 and CDR2 are SGDLS and YYNGEE. The CDR3 runs to 15 residues. For the CDR3, the DNA is TGTGCCAGCAGCGTAGCAGGGACAGGGATGGATGAGCAGTTCTTC. Protein product: CASSVAGTGMDEQFF.

Worth noting for this clonotype: At one boundary the junction diverges from the germline segment, which might be a read error. The chain employs TRBV20-1 and TRBJ1-2; 12 bases are a match to TRBD1. Germline values: CDR1 DFQATT, CDR2 SNEGSKA (reference sequence). The CDR3 is 14 amino acids. CDR3 residues: CSARGGTGGDGYTF. The CDR3, as DNA: TGCAGTGCCAGAGGAGGGACAGGGGGCGACGGCTACACCTTC.